Given below is one T cell receptor beta chain in context. Produced via immunoSEQ multiplex PCR; TCRdb's table is partial and in-frame only. Found here are about 73,000 clones, 70% to 85% of them singletons; the top ten hold around 4.1%. These data come from a study of blood T cell repertoires in COVID-19. This CDR3 comprises 14 residues. V was clipped by 0 bases and J by 0 bases, with 3 bases between them. The V gene's germline CDR1 is MGHRA and CDR2 YSYEKL. The TCR originated in a woman in her sixties or seventies with acute or convalescent COVID-19. The genes are TRBV4-1 and TRBJ2-4; no clear D. The sequenced sample was peripheral blood. The CDR3 nucleotides read TGCGCCAGCAGCCAAGACGGAGCCAAAAACATTCAGTACTTC. Its protein product is CASSQDGAKNIQYF.